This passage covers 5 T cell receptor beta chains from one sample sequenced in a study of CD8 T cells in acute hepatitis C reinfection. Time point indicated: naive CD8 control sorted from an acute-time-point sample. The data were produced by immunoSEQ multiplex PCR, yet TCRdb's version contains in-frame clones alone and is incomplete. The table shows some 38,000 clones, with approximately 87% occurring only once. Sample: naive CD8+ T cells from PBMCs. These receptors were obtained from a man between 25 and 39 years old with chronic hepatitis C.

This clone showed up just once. The CDR3 DNA reads TGTGCCAGCAGCTCCACAAGGGGGGGGCAGGACTTCTCCTACGAGCAGTACTTC. Residues: CASSSTRGGQDFSYEQYF. The chain joins TRBV7-6 to TRBJ2-7; TRBD2 is a possible D gene (7 bases). The V end lost 4 bases, the J end lost 0 bases, and 22 bases lay between the germline ends. This CDR3 spans 18 amino acids. CDR1 is SGHVS, CDR2 FNYEAQ, per germline.

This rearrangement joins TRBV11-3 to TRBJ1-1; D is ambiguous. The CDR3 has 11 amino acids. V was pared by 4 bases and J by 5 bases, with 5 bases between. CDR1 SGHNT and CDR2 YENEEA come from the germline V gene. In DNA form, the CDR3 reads TGTGCCAGCAGCTCCGGTACTGAAGCTTTCTTT. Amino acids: CASSSGTEAFF.

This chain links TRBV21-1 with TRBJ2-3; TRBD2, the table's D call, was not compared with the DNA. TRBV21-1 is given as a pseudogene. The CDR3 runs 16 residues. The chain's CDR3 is CASSKGLAGGANTQYF. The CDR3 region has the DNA TGTGCCAGCAGCAAGGGACTAGCGGGAGGGGCTAATACGCAGTATTTT.

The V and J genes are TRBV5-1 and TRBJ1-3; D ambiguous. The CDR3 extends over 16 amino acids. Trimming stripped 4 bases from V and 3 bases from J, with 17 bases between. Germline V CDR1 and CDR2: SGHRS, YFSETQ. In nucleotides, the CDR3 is TGCGCCAGCAGCCCCGACTTTACAATTTTTGGAAACACCATATATTTT. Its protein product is CASSPDFTIFGNTIYF.

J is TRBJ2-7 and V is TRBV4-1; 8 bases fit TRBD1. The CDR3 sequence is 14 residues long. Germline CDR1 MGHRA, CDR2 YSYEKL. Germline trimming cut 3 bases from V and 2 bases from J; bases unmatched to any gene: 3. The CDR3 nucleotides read TGCGCCAGCAGCCAGGGACAGGCCCCCTACGAGCAGTACTTC. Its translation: CASSQGQAPYEQYF.